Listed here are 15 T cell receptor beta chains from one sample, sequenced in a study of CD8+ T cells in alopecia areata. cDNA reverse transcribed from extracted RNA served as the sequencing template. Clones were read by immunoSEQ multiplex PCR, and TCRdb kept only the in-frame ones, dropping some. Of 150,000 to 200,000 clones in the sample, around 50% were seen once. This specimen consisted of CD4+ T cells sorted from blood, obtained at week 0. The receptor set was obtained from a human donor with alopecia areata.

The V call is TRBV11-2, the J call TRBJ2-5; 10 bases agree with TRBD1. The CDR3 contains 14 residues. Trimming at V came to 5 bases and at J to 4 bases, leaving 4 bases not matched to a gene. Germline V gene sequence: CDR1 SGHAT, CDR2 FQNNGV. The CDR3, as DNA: TGTGCCAGCAGCCTGACAGGGGGCGGAGAGACCCAGTACTTC. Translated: CASSLTGGGETQYF.

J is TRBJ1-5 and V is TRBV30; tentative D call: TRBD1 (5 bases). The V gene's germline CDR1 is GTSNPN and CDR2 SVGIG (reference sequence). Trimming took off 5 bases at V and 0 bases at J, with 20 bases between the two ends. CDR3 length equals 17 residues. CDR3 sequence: CAWAPPGRGNSNQPQHF. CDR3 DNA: TGTGCCTGGGCCCCCCCCGGGCGGGGCAATAGCAATCAGCCCCAGCATTTT. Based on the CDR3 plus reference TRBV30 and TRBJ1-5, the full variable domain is SQTIHQWPATLVQPVGSPLSLECTVEGTSNPNLYWYRQAAGRGLQLLFYSVGIGQISSEVPQNLSASRPQDRQFILSSKKLLLSDSGFYLCAWAPPGRGNSNQPQHFGDGTRLSIL.

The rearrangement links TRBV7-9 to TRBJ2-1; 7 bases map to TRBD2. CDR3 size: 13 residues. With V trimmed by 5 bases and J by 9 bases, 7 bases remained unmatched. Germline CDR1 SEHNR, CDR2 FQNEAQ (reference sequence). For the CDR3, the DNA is TGTGCCAGCAGCGTTTCGCGGGGGAGTGAGCAGTTCTTC. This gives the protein CASSVSRGSEQFF.

The CDR3 sequence is CASSFSRDGYTF. CDR3 in DNA: TGCGCCAGCAGCTTTTCGCGGGATGGCTACACCTTC. J is TRBJ1-2 and V is TRBV5-1; D remains ambiguous. Germline V gene lookup returns CDR1 SGHRS and CDR2 YFSETQ. The CDR3 is 12 amino acids. Trimming left V 2 bases short and J 6 bases short, with 8 bases between. The full variable domain, its missing parts supplied by reference TRBV5-1 and TRBJ1-2, is KAGVTQTPRYLIKTRGQQVTLSCSPISGHRSVSWYQQTPGQGLQFLFEYFSETQRNKGNFPGRFSGRQFSNSRSEMNVSTLELGDSALYLCASSFSRDGYTFGSGTRLTVV.

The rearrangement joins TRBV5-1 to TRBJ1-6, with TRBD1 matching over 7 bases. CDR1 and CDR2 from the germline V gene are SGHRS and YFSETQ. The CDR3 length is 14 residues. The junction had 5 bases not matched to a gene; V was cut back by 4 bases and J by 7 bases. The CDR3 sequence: CASSVGQLNSPLHF. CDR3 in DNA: TGCGCCAGCAGCGTGGGACAGCTCAATTCACCCCTCCACTTT.

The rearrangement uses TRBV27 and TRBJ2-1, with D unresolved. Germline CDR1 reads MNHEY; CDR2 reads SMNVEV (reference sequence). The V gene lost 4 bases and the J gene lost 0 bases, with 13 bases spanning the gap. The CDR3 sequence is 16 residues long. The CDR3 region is CASSSTRPSSYNEQFF. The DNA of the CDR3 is TGTGCCAGCAGTTCGACCAGGCCGAGCTCCTACAATGAGCAGTTCTTC.

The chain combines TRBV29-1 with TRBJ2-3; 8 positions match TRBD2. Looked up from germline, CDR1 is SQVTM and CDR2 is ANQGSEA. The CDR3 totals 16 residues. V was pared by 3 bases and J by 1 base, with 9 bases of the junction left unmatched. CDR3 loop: CSVESLAGQGTDTQYF. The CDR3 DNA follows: TGCAGCGTTGAGTCCTTAGCGGGGCAAGGCACAGATACGCAGTATTTT.

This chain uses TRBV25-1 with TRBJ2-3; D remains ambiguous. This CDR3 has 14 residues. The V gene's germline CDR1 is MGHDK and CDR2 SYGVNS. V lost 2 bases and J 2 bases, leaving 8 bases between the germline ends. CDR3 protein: CASSEGRITDTQYF. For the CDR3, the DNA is TGTGCCAGCAGTGAAGGCAGGATCACAGATACGCAGTATTTT.

CDR3 in DNA: TGCGCCAGCAGCTTGGCTACCCTAGCGGGGGCCACAGATACGCAGTATTTT. The encoded protein is CASSLATLAGATDTQYF. V and J are TRBV5-1 and TRBJ2-3, with 10 bases fitting TRBD2. The junction had 6 bases not matched to a gene; V was cut back by 0 bases and J by 2 bases. This CDR3 is 17 amino acids long. Germline CDR1 SGHRS, CDR2 YFSETQ.

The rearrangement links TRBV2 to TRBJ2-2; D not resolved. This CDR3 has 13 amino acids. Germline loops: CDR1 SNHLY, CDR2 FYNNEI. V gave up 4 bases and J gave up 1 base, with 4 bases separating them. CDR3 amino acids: CASSGQNTGELFF. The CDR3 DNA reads TGTGCCAGCAGTGGACAGAACACCGGGGAGCTGTTTTTT.

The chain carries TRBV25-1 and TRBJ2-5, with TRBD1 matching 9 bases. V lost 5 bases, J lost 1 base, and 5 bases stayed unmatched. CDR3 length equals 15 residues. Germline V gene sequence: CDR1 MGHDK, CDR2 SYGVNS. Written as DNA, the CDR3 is TGTGCCAGCAGTTCCCGGGACAGGGTCCAAGAGACCCAGTACTTC. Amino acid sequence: CASSSRDRVQETQYF.

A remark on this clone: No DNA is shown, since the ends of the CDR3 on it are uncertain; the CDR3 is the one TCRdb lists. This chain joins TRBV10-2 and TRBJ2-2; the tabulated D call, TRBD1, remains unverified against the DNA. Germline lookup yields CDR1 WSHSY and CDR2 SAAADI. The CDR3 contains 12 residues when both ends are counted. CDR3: CASTQYVGELFF.

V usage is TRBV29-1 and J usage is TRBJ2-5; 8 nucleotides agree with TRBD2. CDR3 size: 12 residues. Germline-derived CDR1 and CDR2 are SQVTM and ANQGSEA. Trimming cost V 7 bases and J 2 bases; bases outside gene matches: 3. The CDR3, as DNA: TGCAGCGGCGGCGGGGGGCAAGAGACCCAGTACTTC. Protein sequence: CSGGGGQETQYF. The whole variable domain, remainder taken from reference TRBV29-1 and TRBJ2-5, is SAVISQKPSRDICQRGTSLTIQCQVDSQVTMMFWYRQQPGQSLTLIATANQGSEATYESGFVIDKFPISRPNLTFSTLTVSNMSPEDSSIYLCSGGGGQETQYFGPGTRLLVL.

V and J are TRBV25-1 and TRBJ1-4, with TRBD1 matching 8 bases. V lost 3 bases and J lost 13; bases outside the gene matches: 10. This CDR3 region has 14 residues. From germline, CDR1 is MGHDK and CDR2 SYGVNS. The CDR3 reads CASSDGRGLVRLFF. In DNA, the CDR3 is TGTGCCAGCAGTGATGGCAGGGGGCTCGTCCGACTGTTTTTT.

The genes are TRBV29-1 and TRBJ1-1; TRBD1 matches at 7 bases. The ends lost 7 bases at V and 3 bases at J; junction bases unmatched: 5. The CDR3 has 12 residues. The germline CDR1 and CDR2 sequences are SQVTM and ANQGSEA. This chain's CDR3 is CSAGDSHTEAFF. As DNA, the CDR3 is TGCAGCGCCGGGGACAGCCACACTGAAGCTTTCTTT.